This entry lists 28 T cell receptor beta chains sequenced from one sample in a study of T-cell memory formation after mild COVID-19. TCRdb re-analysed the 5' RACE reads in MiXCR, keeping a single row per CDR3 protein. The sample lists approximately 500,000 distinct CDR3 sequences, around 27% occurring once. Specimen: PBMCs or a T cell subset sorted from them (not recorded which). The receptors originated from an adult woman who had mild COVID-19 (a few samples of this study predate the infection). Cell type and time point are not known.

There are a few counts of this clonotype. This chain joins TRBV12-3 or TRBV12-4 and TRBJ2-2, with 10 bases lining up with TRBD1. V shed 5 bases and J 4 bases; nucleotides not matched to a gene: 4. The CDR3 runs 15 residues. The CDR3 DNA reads TGTGCCAGCAGTCCGGGACAGGGGTTCACCGGGGAGCTGTTTTTT. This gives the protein CASSPGQGFTGELFF.

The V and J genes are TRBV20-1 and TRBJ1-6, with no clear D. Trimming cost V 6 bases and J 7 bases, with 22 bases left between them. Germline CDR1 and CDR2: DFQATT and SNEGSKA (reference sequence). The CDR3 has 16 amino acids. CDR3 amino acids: CSARGGGGQSNSPLHF. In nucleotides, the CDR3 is TGCAGTGCCCGAGGCGGAGGCGGGCAGTCGAATTCACCCCTCCACTTT.

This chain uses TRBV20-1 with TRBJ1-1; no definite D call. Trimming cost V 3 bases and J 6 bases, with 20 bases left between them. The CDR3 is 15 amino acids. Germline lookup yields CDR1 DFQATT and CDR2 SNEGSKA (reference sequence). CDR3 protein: CSASYSGSRRSEAFF. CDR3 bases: TGCAGTGCTAGCTACTCCGGGTCGCGTAGATCTGAAGCTTTCTTT.

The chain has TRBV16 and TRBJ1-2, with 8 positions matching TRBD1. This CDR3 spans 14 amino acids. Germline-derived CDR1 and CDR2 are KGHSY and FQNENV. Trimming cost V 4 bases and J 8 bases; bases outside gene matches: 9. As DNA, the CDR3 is TGTGCCAGCAGCCTTCCAGGGGGCGCGGAAGGCTACACCTTC. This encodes CASSLPGGAEGYTF. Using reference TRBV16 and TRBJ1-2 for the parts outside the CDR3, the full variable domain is GEEVAQTPKHLVRGEGQKAKLYCAPIKGHSYVFWYQQVLKNEFKFLISFQNENVFDETGMPKERFSAKCLPNSPCSLEIQATKLEDSAVYFCASSLPGGAEGYTFGSGTRLTVV.

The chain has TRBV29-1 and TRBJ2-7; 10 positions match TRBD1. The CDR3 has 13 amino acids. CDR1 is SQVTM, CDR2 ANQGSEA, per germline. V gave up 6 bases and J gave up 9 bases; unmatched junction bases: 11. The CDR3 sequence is CSVQPATGGGQYF. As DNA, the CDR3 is TGCAGCGTCCAACCGGCGACAGGGGGCGGGCAGTACTTC.

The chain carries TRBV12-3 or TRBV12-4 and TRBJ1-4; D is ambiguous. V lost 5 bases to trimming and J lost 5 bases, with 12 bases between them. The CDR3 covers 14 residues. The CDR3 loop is CASSPPPANEKLFF. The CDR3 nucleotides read TGTGCCAGCAGTCCCCCCCCAGCAAATGAAAAACTGTTTTTT.

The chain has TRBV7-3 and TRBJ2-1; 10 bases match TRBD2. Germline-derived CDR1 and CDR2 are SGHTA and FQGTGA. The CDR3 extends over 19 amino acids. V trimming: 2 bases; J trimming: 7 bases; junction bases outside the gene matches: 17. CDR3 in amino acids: CASSLLGELAGGRVNEQFF. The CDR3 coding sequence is TGTGCCAGCAGCTTACTCGGGGAGTTAGCGGGAGGTCGGGTGAATGAGCAGTTCTTC.

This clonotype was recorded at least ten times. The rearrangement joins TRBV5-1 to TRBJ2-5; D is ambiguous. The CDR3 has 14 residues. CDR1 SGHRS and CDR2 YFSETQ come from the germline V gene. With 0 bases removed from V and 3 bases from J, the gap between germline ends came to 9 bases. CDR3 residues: CASSLAREKETQYF. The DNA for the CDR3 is TGCGCCAGCAGCTTGGCTAGGGAAAAAGAGACCCAGTACTTC.

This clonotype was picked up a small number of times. The CDR3 region is CSVEEAPTDTQYF. CDR3 DNA: TGCAGCGTTGAAGAAGCTCCCACAGATACGCAGTATTTT. This chain joins TRBV29-1 and TRBJ2-3; D gene ambiguous. Trimming left V 0 bases short and J 2 bases short, with 6 bases between. The CDR3 loop spans 13 amino acids. Germline V gene data show CDR1 as SQVTM and CDR2 as ANQGSEA.

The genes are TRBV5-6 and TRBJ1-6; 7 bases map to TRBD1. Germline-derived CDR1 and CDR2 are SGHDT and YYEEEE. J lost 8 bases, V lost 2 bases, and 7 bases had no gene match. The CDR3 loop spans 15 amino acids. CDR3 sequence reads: CASSFLDRKDSPLHF. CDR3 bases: TGTGCCAGCAGCTTCTTGGACAGGAAGGATTCACCCCTCCACTTT.

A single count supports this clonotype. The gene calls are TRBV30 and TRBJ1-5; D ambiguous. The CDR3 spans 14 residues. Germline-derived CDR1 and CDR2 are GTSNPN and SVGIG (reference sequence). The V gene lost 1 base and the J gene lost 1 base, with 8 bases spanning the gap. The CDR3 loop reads CAWSASISNQPQHF. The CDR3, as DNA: TGTGCCTGGAGTGCGAGTATAAGCAATCAGCCCCAGCATTTT.

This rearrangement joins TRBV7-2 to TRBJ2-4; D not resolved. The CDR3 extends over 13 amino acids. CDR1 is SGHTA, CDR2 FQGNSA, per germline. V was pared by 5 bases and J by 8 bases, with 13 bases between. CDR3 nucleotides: TGTGCCAGCAGCGGCTACCCTGGGGACATTCAGTACTTC. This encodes CASSGYPGDIQYF.

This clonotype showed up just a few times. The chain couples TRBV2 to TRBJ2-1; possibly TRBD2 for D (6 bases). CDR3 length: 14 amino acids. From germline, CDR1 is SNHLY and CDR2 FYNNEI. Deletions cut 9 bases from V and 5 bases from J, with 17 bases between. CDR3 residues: CARQPRDSNNEQFF. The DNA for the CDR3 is TGTGCCAGACAACCTCGGGACTCAAACAATGAGCAGTTCTTC.

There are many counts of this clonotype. For the CDR3, the DNA is TGCGCCAGCAGCTTGGGAGGACTAGCGGGAACGTCACAAGAGACCCAGTACTTC. This encodes CASSLGGLAGTSQETQYF. The V call is TRBV5-1, the J call TRBJ2-5; 12 nucleotides match TRBD2. Germline-derived CDR1 and CDR2 are SGHRS and YFSETQ. This CDR3 has 18 residues. V lost 0 bases and J lost 2; bases outside the gene matches: 8.

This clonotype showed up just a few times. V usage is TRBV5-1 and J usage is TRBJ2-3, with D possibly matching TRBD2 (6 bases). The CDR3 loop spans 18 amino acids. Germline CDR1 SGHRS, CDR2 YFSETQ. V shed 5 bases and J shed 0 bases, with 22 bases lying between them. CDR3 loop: CASRSLGVDGTSTDTQYF. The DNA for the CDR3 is TGCGCCAGCAGAAGCTTGGGTGTGGACGGGACTAGCACAGATACGCAGTATTTT.

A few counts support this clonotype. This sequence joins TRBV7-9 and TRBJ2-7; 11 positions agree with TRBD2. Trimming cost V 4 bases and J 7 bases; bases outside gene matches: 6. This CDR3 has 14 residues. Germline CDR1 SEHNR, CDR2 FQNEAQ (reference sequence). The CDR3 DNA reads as TGTGCCAGCAGCTCACTAGCGGGAGAGAAAGAGCAGTACTTC. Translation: CASSSLAGEKEQYF.

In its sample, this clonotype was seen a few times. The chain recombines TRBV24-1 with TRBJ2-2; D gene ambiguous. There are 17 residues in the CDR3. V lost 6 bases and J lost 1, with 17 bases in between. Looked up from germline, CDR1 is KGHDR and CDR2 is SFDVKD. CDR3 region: CATSPSEWVQNTGELFF. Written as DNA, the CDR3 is TGTGCCACCAGTCCCTCTGAGTGGGTCCAGAACACCGGGGAGCTGTTTTTT.

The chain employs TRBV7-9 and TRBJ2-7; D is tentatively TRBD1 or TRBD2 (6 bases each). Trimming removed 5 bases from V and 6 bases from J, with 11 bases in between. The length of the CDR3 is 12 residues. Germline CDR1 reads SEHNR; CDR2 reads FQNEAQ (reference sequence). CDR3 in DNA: TGTGCCAGCAGCCTAGGGGGGACCGAGCAGTACTTC. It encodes CASSLGGTEQYF.

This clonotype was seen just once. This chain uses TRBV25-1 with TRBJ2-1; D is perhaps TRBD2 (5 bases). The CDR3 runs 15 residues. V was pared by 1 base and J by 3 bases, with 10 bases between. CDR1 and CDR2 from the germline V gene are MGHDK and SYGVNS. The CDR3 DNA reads TGTGCCAGCAGTGAATGGGAGACGGACTACAATGAGCAGTTCTTC. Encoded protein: CASSEWETDYNEQFF. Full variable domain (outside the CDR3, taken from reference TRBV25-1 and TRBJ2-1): EADIYQTPRYLVIGTGKKITLECSQTMGHDKMYWYQQDPGMELHLIHYSYGVNSTEKGDLSSESTVSRIRTEHFPLTLESARPSHTSQYLCASSEWETDYNEQFFGPGTRLTVL.

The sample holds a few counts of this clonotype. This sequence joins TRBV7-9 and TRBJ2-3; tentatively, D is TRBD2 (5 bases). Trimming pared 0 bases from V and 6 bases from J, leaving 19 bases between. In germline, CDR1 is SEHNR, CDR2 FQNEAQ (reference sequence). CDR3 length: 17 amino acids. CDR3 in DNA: TGTGCCAGCAGCTTAGCACCGGGGTCCTTCTTGGACGATACGCAGTATTTT. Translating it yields CASSLAPGSFLDDTQYF.

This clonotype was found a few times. Here the CDR3 reads CASSQSGSTYEQYF. The CDR3 region has the DNA TGTGCCAGCTCACAGTCCGGGTCAACCTACGAGCAGTACTTC. The V and J genes are TRBV18 and TRBJ2-7; D is ambiguous. V lost 4 bases and J 2 bases, leaving 12 bases between the germline ends. Germline values: CDR1 KGHSH, CDR2 LQKENI. The CDR3 runs 14 residues. Full variable domain (outside the CDR3, taken from reference TRBV18 and TRBJ2-7): NAGVMQNPRHLVRRRGQEARLRCSPMKGHSHVYWYRQLPEEGLKFMVYLQKENIIDESGMPKERFSAEFPKEGPSILRIQQVVRGDSAAYFCASSQSGSTYEQYFGPGTRLTVT.

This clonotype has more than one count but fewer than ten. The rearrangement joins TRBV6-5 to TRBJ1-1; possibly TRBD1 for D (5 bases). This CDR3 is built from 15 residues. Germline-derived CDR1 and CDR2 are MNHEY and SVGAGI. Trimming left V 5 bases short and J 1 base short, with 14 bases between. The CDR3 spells CASSQITRGNTEAFF. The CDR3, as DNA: TGTGCCAGCAGTCAAATTACGAGGGGGAACACTGAAGCTTTCTTT.

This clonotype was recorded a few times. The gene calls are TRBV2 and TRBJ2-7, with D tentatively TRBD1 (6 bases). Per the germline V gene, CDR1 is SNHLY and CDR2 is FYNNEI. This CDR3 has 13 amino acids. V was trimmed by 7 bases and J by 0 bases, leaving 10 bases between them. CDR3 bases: TGTGCCAGCAAATGGGACACCTCCTACGAGCAGTACTTC. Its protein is CASKWDTSYEQYF.

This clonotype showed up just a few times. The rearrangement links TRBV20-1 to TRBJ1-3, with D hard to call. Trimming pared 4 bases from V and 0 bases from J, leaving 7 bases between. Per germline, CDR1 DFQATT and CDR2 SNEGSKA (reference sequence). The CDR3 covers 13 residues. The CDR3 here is CSATTSSGNTIYF. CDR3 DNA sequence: TGCAGTGCTACGACCAGCTCTGGAAACACCATATATTTT.

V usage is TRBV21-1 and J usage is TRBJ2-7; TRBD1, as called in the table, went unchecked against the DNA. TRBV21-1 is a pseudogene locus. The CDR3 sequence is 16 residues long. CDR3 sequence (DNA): TGTGCCAGCAGGCACTCCGGGACAGCCAATTCCTACGAGCAGTACGTC. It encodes CASRHSGTANSYEQYV.

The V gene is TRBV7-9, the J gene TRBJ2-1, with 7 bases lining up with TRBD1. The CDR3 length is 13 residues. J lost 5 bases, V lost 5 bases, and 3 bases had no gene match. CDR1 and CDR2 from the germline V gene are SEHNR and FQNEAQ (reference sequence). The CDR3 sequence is CASSRTGHNEQFF. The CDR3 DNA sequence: TGTGCCAGCAGCAGGACAGGTCACAATGAGCAGTTCTTC.

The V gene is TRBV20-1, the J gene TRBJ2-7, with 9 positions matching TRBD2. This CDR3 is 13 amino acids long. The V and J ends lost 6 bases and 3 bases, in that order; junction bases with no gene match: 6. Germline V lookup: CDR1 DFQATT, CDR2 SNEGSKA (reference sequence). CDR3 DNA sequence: TGCAGTGCAACCGGGACTAGCTTCTACGAGCAGTACTTC. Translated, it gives CSATGTSFYEQYF.

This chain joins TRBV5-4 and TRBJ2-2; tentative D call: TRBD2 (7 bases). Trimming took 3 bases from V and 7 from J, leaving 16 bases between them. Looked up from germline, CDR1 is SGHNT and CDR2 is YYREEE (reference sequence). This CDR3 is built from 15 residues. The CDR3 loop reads CASSSDGGPVGELFF. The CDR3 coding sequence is TGTGCCAGCAGCTCAGACGGGGGGCCCGTCGGGGAGCTGTTTTTT.